This TCR beta chain was recorded in a study of identical twins (dated by TCRdb to the mid-2010s). With respect to the entire study: The study deep-sequenced TCR alpha and beta repertoires from monozygotic twins, unrelated adults of various ages and cord blood to test whether fetal clonotypes persist. To rule out contamination, replicate twin experiments were performed at different times with different library preparation protocols.

Libraries were built with 5' RACE. Instrument used: Illumina HiSeq 2000. Template switching introduced a universal primer binding site; the final cDNA contained a unique molecular identifier, enabling accurate counting of TCR cDNA molecules. First-strand cDNA for TCR alpha and beta chains was synthesized from specific primers in the conserved constant-segment region. To control for contamination, each cDNA library was double barcoded with a SMART-Mk sample barcode plus Illumina barcodes. TruSeq adapter sequences, together with Illumina sample barcodes, were added in two successive PCR steps. TCR alpha and beta cDNA libraries were sequenced on the Illumina HiSeq platform with custom primers. In the authors' own workflow: Unique molecular identifiers were extracted from raw reads with MiGEC, and CDR3 positions were determined with MiXCR. Recombination models were inferred per individual with the repgenHMM and IGoR tools using an EM algorithm. Shared clonotypes were analyzed with the tcR package in R, and sharing was normalized by the product of cloneset sizes. To study raw recombination without the effects of thymic and clonal selection, out-of-frame nonproductive sequences were analyzed. TCRdb reworked the public reads: Q25 trimming with fastp, MiXCR clone assembly, productive beta chains retained. For every CDR3 protein sequence, its rows merge into one entry that carries the most common genes and DNA. TCRdb, not the original authors, processed these V and J calls. Counted in this sample were hundreds of thousands of distinct CDR3 sequences; over 8.5% of them appeared once. 0.85% to 1% of the sample rests with the top ten.

Every donor in the study was a healthy Caucasian. Three pairs of female monozygotic twins, all aged 18 to 29 years, were included in the twin cohort. Peripheral blood mononuclear cells were used as the source from which RNA for TCR libraries was isolated. The investigation overall reported the following: Compared with coincidental sharing between unrelated individuals, an excess of low generation-probability sequences was observed among out-of-frame TCR alpha sequences shared between twins. A weaker excess of twin sharing was found in beta out-of-frame sequences because the signal-to-noise ratio was lowered by fewer shared sequences. Zero-insertion analyses could be partly confounded by invariant T cells such as MAIT and iNKT, although diverse VJ usage argued against such confounding for most clonotypes. Abundant cord blood beta clonotypes had fewer insertions, young adult naive repertoires showed a similar but weaker trend, and memory repertoires showed no such trend. Because the same donors could not be followed over many years, the conclusions relied on cross-sectional statistical analysis. Out-of-frame TCR alpha sharing in monozygotic twins was systematically underestimated by recombination models, whereas sharing between unrelated individuals was in agreement with the recombination models.

In the germline V gene, CDR1 corresponds to LGHNT and CDR2 to FRNRAP. Relative to germline, V is 0 bases shorter and J is 0 bases shorter, with 12 bases between their ends. Spanning cysteine to phenylalanine, the CDR3 consists of 17 amino acids. Kept here is only the CDR3 DNA, which spans 51 bases and is read in frame from base 1. This clonotype was observed at least ten times. Its antigen has not been determined. It has no much larger one-base neighbor in the sample; base qualities were not kept. These data were also reused for a study on yellow fever vaccine responses in identical twins. As that second paper reports: According to the authors, in identical twins the way T cells responded to vaccination appeared partly convergent and partly personalized. In identical twins, the study followed T cell clones that responded to the vaccine with precision.

The source material was PBMCs. The chain couples TRBV12-5 to TRBJ2-1; no D gene is confidently identified. This TCR was recovered from a woman between 18 and 29 years old in good health. The CDR3: CASGLVLGGNSYNEQFF. The nucleotide sequence reads as follows: TGTGCTAGTGGTTTGGTACTGGGTGGCAACTCCTACAATGAGCAGTTCTTC.